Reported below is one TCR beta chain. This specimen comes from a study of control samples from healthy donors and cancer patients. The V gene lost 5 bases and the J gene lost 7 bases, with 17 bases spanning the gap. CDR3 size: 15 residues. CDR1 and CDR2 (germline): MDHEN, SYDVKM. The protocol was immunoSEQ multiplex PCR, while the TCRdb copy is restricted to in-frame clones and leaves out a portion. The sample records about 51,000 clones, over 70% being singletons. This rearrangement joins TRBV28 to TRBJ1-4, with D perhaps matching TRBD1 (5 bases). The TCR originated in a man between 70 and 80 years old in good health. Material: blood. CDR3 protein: CASSPIPGVGEKLFF. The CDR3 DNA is TGTGCCAGCAGTCCTATCCCGGGGGTTGGTGAAAAACTGTTTTTT. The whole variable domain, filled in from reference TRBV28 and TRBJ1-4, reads DVKVTQSSRYLVKRTGEKVFLECVQDMDHENMFWYRQDPGLGLRLIYFSYDVKMKEKGDIPEGYSVSREKKERFSLILESASTNQTSMYLCASSPIPGVGEKLFFGSGTQLSVL.